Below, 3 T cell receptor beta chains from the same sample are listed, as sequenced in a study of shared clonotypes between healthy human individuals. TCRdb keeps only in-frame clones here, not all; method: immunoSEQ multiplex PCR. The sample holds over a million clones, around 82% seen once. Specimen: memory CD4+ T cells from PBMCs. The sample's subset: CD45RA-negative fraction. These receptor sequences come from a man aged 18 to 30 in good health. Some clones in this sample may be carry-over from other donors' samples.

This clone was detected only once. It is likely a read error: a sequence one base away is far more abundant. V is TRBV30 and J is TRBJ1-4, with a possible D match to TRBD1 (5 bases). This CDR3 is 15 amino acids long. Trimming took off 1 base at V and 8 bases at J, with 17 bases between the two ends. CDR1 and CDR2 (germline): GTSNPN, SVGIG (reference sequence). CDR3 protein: CAWSEFAGRGEKLFF. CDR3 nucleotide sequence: TGTGCCTGGAGTGAGTTCGCAGGGAGAGGAGAAAAACTGTTTTTT. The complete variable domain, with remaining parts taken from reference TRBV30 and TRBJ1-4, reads SQTIHQWPATLVQPVGSPLSLECTVEGTSNPNLYWYRQAAGRGLQLLFYSVGIGQISSEVPQNLSASRPQDRQFILSSKKLLLSDSGFYLCAWSEFAGRGEKLFFGSGTQLSVL.

The CDR3 DNA reads TGTGCCAGCAGTGCATCGGGCCTCAGAGGGGGCAATCAGCCCCAGCATTTT. It yields the protein CASSASGLRGGNQPQHF. The chain carries TRBV28 and TRBJ1-5; perhaps TRBD1 as D (5 bases). V was clipped by 5 bases and J by 2 bases, with 19 bases between them. Germline V gene sequence: CDR1 MDHEN, CDR2 SYDVKM. CDR3 length: 17 amino acids.

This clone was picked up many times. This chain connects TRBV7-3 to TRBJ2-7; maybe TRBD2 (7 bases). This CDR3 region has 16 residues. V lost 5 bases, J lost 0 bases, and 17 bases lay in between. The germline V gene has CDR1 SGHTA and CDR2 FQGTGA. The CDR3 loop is CASSPRGGSSSYEQYF. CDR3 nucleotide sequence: TGTGCCAGCAGCCCAAGGGGGGGGTCAAGCTCCTACGAGCAGTACTTC.